A selection of T cell receptor beta chains follows, all from one sample in a study of beta chain features in type 1 diabetes. Method: immunoSEQ multiplex PCR; TCRdb's copy keeps in-frame clones and lacks some. In the table there are under 55,000 clones, approximately 45% of which are singletons. Input material: Tregs from blood. All receptors come from a man aged 25 to 40 with type 1 diabetes. The CDR3 runs from the conserved cysteine through the conserved F or W. D genes are given only for firm matches. Clone size is given for some rows only: seen once, a few or many times, or a class if the clone is expanded.

V gene,clone size,D gene,J gene,CDR3 DNA,CDR3 protein
TRBV18,NA,TRBD1,TRBJ1-1,TGTGCCAGCTCACCACCGGGACAGGGTTCCTACACTGAAGCTTTCTTT,CASSPPGQGSYTEAFF
TRBV4-2,NA,TRBD2,TRBJ2-3,TGTGCCAGCAGGACTAGCGGCAGCACAGATACGCAGTATTTT,CASRTSGSTDTQYF
TRBV18,once,NA,TRBJ2-1,TGTGCCAGCTCACCACAAACAGGCGACAATGAGCAGTTCTTC,CASSPQTGDNEQFF
TRBV7-9,few,NA,TRBJ2-7,TGTGCCAGCGGAAGAGGCTACGAGCAGTACTTC,CASGRGYEQYF
TRBV2,NA,TRBD2,TRBJ2-7,TGTGCCAGCAGGGCTCTACTAGCGGGAGTTGGCGAGCAGTACTTC,CASRALLAGVGEQYF
TRBV2,NA,NA,TRBJ1-2,TGTGCCAGCAGTCTACAGGGTGACTATGGCTACACCTTC,CASSLQGDYGYTF
TRBV6-5,NA,TRBD2,TRBJ2-7,TGTGCCAGCAGTGCCGGACTAGCGGGAGTGTACGAGCAGTACTTC,CASSAGLAGVYEQYF
TRBV28,NA,TRBD2,TRBJ2-1,TGTGCCAGCAGTTTAGCGGGAGGGTTCCACAATGAGCAGTTCTTC,CASSLAGGFHNEQFF
TRBV19,NA,NA,TRBJ1-1,TGTGCCAGTAGTATCTTTCCCCCACAGCTCACTGAAGCTTTCTTT,CASSIFPPQLTEAFF
TRBV18,NA,TRBD1,TRBJ1-1,TGTGCCAGCTCTCGTACAGGGGAGGTTTTGAACACTGAAGCTTTCTTT,CASSRTGEVLNTEAFF
TRBV7-8,NA,NA,TRBJ1-2,TGTGCCAGCAGCGGGGGGGGCTATGGCTACACCTTC,CASSGGGYGYTF
TRBV23-1,NA,NA,TRBJ1-3,TGCGCCAGCAGTGAGACACGCGGAAACACCATATATTTT,CASSETRGNTIYF
TRBV5-4,medium-sized,NA,TRBJ2-2,TGTGCCAGCAGTTCAGGTGAAGCGAACACCGGGGAGCTGTTTTTT,CASSSGEANTGELFF
TRBV7-3,NA,NA,TRBJ2-2,TGTGCCAGCAGCTTAGACTCGAACACCGGGGAGCTGTTTTTT,CASSLDSNTGELFF
TRBV25-1,few,TRBD2,TRBJ2-2,TGTGCCAGCCTCTCAGGTGGGGGGGTGAAGGCCGGGGAGCTGTTTTTT,CASLSGGGVKAGELFF
TRBV28,NA,TRBD1,TRBJ1-2,TGTGCCAGCAGTACCCCCGGACAGGGGCAAAACTATGGCTACACCTTC,CASSTPGQGQNYGYTF
TRBV19,NA,TRBD1,TRBJ1-1,TGTGCCAGTAGAAGGGACAGGGGAATGAACACTGAAGCTTTCTTT,CASRRDRGMNTEAFF
TRBV7-2,NA,TRBD2,TRBJ2-1,TGTGCCAGCAGCTTGGGGGGGAGTTCAAATGAGCAGTTCTTC,CASSLGGSSNEQFF
TRBV2,NA,TRBD1,TRBJ1-3,TGTGCCAGCAGGGGACAGGGCCCTGGAAACACCATATATTTT,CASRGQGPGNTIYF
TRBV29-1,NA,NA,TRBJ1-2,TGCAGCGTTGCGGATGGACTGCTCGGGAGGATCTACACCTTC,CSVADGLLGRIYTF
TRBV18,NA,NA,TRBJ2-7,TGTGCCAGCTCACCACCGAACACGAACATGGTGGAGCAGTACTTC,CASSPPNTNMVEQYF
TRBV18,NA,TRBD1,TRBJ2-3,TGTGCCAGCTCATCCGCTGCGGGACAGGGGGCGGAAAATACGCAGTATTTT,CASSSAAGQGAENTQYF
TRBV7-2,NA,TRBD2,TRBJ2-7,TGTGCCAGCAGCTTAGCTAGCGGGAGATCCTACGAGCAGTACTTC,CASSLASGRSYEQYF
TRBV7-8,few,TRBD2,TRBJ2-7,TGTGCCAGCAGCCCGTCGCGGGCGGGAGCTCAGTACGAGCAGTACTTC,CASSPSRAGAQYEQYF
TRBV28,NA,TRBD2,TRBJ2-7,TGTGCCAGCAGTTCTCCGGGACTAGCGGGAGGGCGCAACGAGCAGTACTTC,CASSSPGLAGGRNEQYF
TRBV28,NA,NA,TRBJ1-2,TGTGCCAGCAGTTTAGGGCGGCAGGGTGAGGGCTACACCTTC,CASSLGRQGEGYTF
TRBV7-3,NA,NA,TRBJ2-2,TGTGCCAGCAGCTTATCCCAGGGAGGCACCGGGGAGCTGTTTTTT,CASSLSQGGTGELFF
TRBV7-2,NA,NA,TRBJ2-7,TGTGCCAGCAGCTTAGAGCACTACGAGCAGTACTTC,CASSLEHYEQYF
TRBV6-1,NA,NA,TRBJ1-1,TGTGCCAGCAGCGCTAGGACAGACATGAACACTGAAGCTTTCTTT,CASSARTDMNTEAFF
TRBV6-1,few,NA,TRBJ2-1,TGTGCCAGCAGTCGAGGGTCTACTATGGTAAATGAGCAGTTCTTC,CASSRGSTMVNEQFF
TRBV27,few,NA,TRBJ1-2,TGTGCCAGCAGGATGACAGACCTCTATGGCTACACCTTC,CASRMTDLYGYTF
TRBV7-6,medium-sized,TRBD1,TRBJ2-6,TGTGCCAGCAGCTCTACAGGGGCTGGGGCCAACGTCCTGACTTTC,CASSSTGAGANVLTF
TRBV29-1,few,TRBD2,TRBJ2-1,TGCAGCGTTGTGTTAGCGGGAGTATATGAGCAGTTCTTC,CSVVLAGVYEQFF
TRBV18,few,TRBD2,TRBJ2-6,TGTGCCAGCTCTCCCCCGCTAGCGGGAGGGCCTGGGGCCAACGTCCTGACTTTC,CASSPPLAGGPGANVLTF
TRBV19,few,NA,TRBJ2-3,TGTGCCAGTAAGACAGGACTTAGCACAGATACGCAGTATTTT,CASKTGLSTDTQYF
TRBV5-1,few,TRBD2,TRBJ2-3,TGCGCCAGCAGCTTGGCCGGGAGCGGGAGTTTAGATACGCAGTATTTT,CASSLAGSGSLDTQYF
TRBV6-6,few,NA,TRBJ1-2,TGTGCCAGCAGTCCGCCTCCCGGGACTAATGGCTACACCTTC,CASSPPPGTNGYTF
TRBV6-6,medium-sized,NA,TRBJ2-7,TGTGCCAGCAGTCGGGACACCCGCTCCTACGAGCAGTACTTC,CASSRDTRSYEQYF
TRBV15,NA,NA,TRBJ2-2,TGTGCCACCAGCACCCCGGAAGGGGGTTACGACACCGGGGAGCTGTTTTTT,CATSTPEGGYDTGELFF
TRBV25-1,few,TRBD2,TRBJ2-7,TGTGCCAGCAGTGAAACTCCGGGACTAGCGGGAACTAAGCAGTACTTC,CASSETPGLAGTKQYF
TRBV5-1,NA,TRBD1,TRBJ2-3,TGCGCCAGCAGCCCGGACAGGCCAACGAGGGATACGCAGTATTTT,CASSPDRPTRDTQYF
TRBV6-5,few,TRBD1,TRBJ2-2,TGTGCCAGCAGTCGACAGGGGGCAAACACCGGGGAGCTGTTTTTT,CASSRQGANTGELFF
TRBV14,few,TRBD2,TRBJ2-1,TGTGCCAGCAGCGGCCGGACTAGCGGGCATTACAATGAGCAGTTCTTC,CASSGRTSGHYNEQFF
TRBV5-5,NA,NA,TRBJ1-1,TGTGCCAGCAGCCATATACTATGGGGGGACACTGAAGCTTTCTTT,CASSHILWGDTEAFF
TRBV6-1,NA,NA,TRBJ2-5,TGTGCCAGCAGAGTTTCAGGGAAAGAGACCCAGTACTTC,CASRVSGKETQYF
TRBV19,NA,NA,TRBJ2-7,TGTGCCAGTAGTACTCAACTATCCGAGCAGTACTTC,CASSTQLSEQYF
TRBV28,NA,TRBD1,TRBJ1-2,TGTGCCAGCAGGACAGGGGTGGGATATGGCTACACCTTC,CASRTGVGYGYTF
TRBV5-4,few,NA,TRBJ1-5,TGTGCCAGCAGCTTGGGGTCGGGGCCCCAGCATTTT,CASSLGSGPQHF
TRBV9,NA,TRBD2,TRBJ2-7,TGTGCCAGCAGCGTAGGCCTAGCGGTTGACTCCTACGAGCAGTACTTC,CASSVGLAVDSYEQYF
TRBV7-9,NA,NA,TRBJ1-3,TGTGCCAGCAGCTTTGAGGGCCTCTCTGGAAACACCATATATTTT,CASSFEGLSGNTIYF